Detailed here is one TCR beta chain. Its antigen is undetermined. The V and J ends lost 3 bases and 5 bases respectively, with 7 bases between them. The CDR3 has 12 amino acids. Treatment reported: approximately 9-day PBMC culture with coronavirus spike peptide pools or control peptides (ViraFEST assay). This record comes from a study of vaccination and CD4 T cells after COVID-19. Cultured CD4+ T-cell DNA underwent Oncomine TCR Beta short-read sequencing. TCRdb ran MiXCR on the PCR reads and lists one entry per CDR3 protein. The sample yields roughly 18,000 distinct CDR3 sequences, about half seen once.

Here the sequenced sample was CD4+ T cells from blood, cultured in vitro, taken before SARS-CoV-2 vaccination. The genes are TRBV23-1 and TRBJ1-1, with a weak D call TRBD1 (6 bases). TRBV23-1 is an open reading frame whose function is uncertain. This TCR was recovered from a human donor who had recovered from COVID-19. The CDR3 region has the DNA TGCGCCAGCAGTCACAGGGGAACTGAAGCTTTCTTT. Translated, it gives CASSHRGTEAFF.